Listed below are T cell receptor beta chains from one sample, sequenced in a study of Graves' ophthalmopathy and Graves' hyperthyroidism. TCRdb reprocessed the multiplex PCR reads via MiXCR and lists one record per CDR3 protein. The top ten hold roughly 11% of the sample, which has around 1.1 million distinct CDR3 sequences, about 40% seen once. Sequencing used peripheral blood or thyroid tissue (not recorded which). The source of these receptors is an adult man with Graves' hyperthyroidism. The CDR3 runs from the conserved cysteine through the conserved F or W.

J,V,CDR3
TRBJ2-5,TRBV19,CASSIRQIGQFVETQYF
TRBJ2-2,TRBV10-2,CASRLAGGLSTGELFF
TRBJ2-5,TRBV6-5,CASSYEPAKDSSWETQYF
TRBJ2-7,TRBV12-3/TRBV12-4,CASSSLTPVDEQYF
TRBJ2-7,TRBV6-1,CASSGGGHRTYEQYF
TRBJ1-5,TRBV5-8,CASSPLQEYSNQPQHF
TRBJ1-1,TRBV10-2,CASSADLTGNTEAFF
TRBJ2-5,TRBV7-9,CASSASTTGTGGQETQYF
TRBJ1-6,TRBV10-3,CAIRLTGGDSPLHF
TRBJ2-2,TRBV19,CASSIRSWTGELFF
TRBJ1-6,TRBV20-1,CSASNRDWSPLHF
TRBJ2-7,TRBV19,CASRGQGAAYEQYF
TRBJ1-4,TRBV7-2,CASTETPDKTEKLFF
TRBJ1-2,TRBV10-3,CAISEGRYDYGYTF
TRBJ2-7,TRBV19,CASSIAGTRRNEQYF
TRBJ2-3,TRBV19,CASSESSRSPDTQYF
TRBJ2-5,TRBV25-1,CASSQTGRIETQYF
TRBJ2-5,TRBV15,CATSKGGPGTSMETQYF
TRBJ2-5,TRBV12-3/TRBV12-4,CASSPSIGKTQYF
TRBJ2-2,TRBV12-3/TRBV12-4,CASRLTGLFTGELFF
TRBJ2-7,TRBV29-1,CSPGTSGAWYEQYF
TRBJ1-4,TRBV28,CASSIHPHLQGTKLFF
TRBJ2-7,TRBV12-3/TRBV12-4,CASTRGGAEYEQYF
TRBJ2-7,TRBV27,CATQTGTHGAEQYF
TRBJ2-5,TRBV4-1,CASSQDGGVVQETQYF
TRBJ2-5,TRBV20-1,CSARGTDQGEQYF
TRBJ1-5,TRBV2,CASRGESHQPQHF
TRBJ1-4,TRBV11-2,CASSLGQINEKLFF
TRBJ1-3,TRBV7-9,CASKKGGNTIYF
TRBJ1-2,TRBV2,CATSADRCYTF
TRBJ1-3,TRBV10-3,CAISGLGNTIYF
TRBJ1-1,TRBV6-5,CASSYEVNTEAFF
TRBJ2-7,TRBV10-3,CASSLWGRDYEQYF
TRBJ1-5,TRBV10-3,CAISQDDRESRPQHF
TRBJ1-2,TRBV6-2/TRBV6-3,CASSPPSGIGYTF
TRBJ1-4,TRBV7-2,CASSLVRAHGEKLFF